The TCR beta chain described here comes from a study of T cell changes during pregnancy in multiple sclerosis. Germline V CDR1 and CDR2: MNHEY, SMNVEV (reference sequence). Between the trimmed V and J ends, which lost 8 bases and 0 bases, there was a span of 11 bases. The CDR3 sequence is 14 residues long. This table comes from immunoSEQ multiplex PCR, and its TCRdb copy is limited to in-frame clones, with some not included. The sample lists tens of thousands of clones, 90% occurring once. Sequencing was performed on peripheral blood, taken in the third trimester of pregnancy. J is TRBJ2-1 and V is TRBV27; D is ambiguous. This TCR came from a female donor in good health, enrolled as a control in a pregnancy study. The CDR3 DNA reads as TGTGCCAGCTTAAAACCGGGCTCCTACAATGAGCAGTTCTTC. This encodes CASLKPGSYNEQFF.